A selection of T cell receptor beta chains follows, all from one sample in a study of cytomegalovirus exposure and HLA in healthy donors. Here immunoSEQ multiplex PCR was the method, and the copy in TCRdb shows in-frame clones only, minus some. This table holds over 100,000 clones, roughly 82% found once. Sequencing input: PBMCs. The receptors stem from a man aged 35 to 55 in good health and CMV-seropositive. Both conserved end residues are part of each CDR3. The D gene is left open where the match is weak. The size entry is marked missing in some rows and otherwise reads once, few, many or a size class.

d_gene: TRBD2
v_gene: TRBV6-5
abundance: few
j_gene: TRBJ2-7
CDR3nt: TGTGCCAGCAGTCGTTACATCGGCGGGGGCTACGAGCAGTACTTC
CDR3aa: CASSRYIGGGYEQYF

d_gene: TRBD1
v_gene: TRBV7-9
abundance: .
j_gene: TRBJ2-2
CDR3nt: TGTGCCAGCAGCCCTGAGGGGGCCACCGGGGAGCTGTTTTTT
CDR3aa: CASSPEGATGELFF

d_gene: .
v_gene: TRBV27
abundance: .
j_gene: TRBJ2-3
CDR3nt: TGTGCCAGCAGTTTAGGAGGGGGCTTAACAGATACGCAGTATTTT
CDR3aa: CASSLGGGLTDTQYF

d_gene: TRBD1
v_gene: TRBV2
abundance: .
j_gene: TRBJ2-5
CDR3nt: TGTGCCACCCGACAGGGGGCCAGGGAGACCCAGTACTTC
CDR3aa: CATRQGARETQYF

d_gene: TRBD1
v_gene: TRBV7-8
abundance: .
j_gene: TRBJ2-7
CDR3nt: TGTGCCAGCGGGATAGGACAGGGACTTATGGACGAGCAGTACTTC
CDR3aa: CASGIGQGLMDEQYF

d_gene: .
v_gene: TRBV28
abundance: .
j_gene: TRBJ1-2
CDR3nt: TGTGCCAGCGGGGACACAGGGTTCGGCTACACCTTC
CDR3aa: CASGDTGFGYTF

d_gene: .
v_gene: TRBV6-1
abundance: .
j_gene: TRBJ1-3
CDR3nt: TGTGCCAGCAGCCCGCGGGTTTTCGTCACCATATATTTT
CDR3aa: CASSPRVFVTIYF

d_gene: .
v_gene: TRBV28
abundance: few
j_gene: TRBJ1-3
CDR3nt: TGTGCCAGCAGCAGGGCCCTTTCTGGAAACACCATATATTTT
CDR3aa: CASSRALSGNTIYF

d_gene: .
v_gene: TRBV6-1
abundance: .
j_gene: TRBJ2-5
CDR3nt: TGTGCCAGCAGCACCGGCTGGGGAGTGGGTGAGACCCAGTACTTC
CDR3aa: CASSTGWGVGETQYF

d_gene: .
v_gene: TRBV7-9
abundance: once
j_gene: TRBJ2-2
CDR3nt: TGTTCCAGCAGCCTTCAAACCGGCGGGGAGCTGTTTTTT
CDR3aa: CSSSLQTGGELFF

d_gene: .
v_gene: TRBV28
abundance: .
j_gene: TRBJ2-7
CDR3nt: TGTGCCAGCGCACCGCAGGGGAGCTCCTACGAGCAGTACTTC
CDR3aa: CASAPQGSSYEQYF

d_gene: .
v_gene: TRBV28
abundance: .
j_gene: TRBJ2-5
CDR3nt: TGTGCCAGCAGTTTATCGGCAGGGATTCAAGAGACCCAGTACTTC
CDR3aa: CASSLSAGIQETQYF

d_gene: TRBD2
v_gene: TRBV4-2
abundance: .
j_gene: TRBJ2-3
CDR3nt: TGTGCCAGCAGCCAAGATAGGCGGGGGGGCCCAGATACGCAGTATTTT
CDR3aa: CASSQDRRGGPDTQYF

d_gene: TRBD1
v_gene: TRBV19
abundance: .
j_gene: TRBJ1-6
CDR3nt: TGTGCCAGTAGGCCAAACTGGACAGGAATAAATTCACCCCTCCACTTT
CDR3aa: CASRPNWTGINSPLHF

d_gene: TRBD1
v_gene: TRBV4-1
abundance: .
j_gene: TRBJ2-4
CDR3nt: TGCGCCAGCAGCCAATCCGGGACAGTAGCCAAAAACAGTCAGTACTTC
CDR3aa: CASSQSGTVAKNSQYF

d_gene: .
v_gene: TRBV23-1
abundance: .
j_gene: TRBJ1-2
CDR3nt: TGCGCCAGCAGTCAATCGAGTACGGGCTACACCTTC
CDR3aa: CASSQSSTGYTF

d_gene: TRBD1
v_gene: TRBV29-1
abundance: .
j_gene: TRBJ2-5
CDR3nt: TGCAGCGCCTGGGGGTTCAGAGGGGGCCAACAAGAGACCCAGTACTTC
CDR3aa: CSAWGFRGGQQETQYF

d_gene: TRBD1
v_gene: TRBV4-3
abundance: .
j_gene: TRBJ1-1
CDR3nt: TGCGCCAGCAGCCAAGACGCAGGGGGCTACACTGAAGCTTTCTTT
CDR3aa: CASSQDAGGYTEAFF

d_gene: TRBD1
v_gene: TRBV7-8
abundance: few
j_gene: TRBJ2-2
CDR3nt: TGTGCCAGCAGCTTTAGGGGACAGGGGGCTGTGAACACCGGGGAGCTGTTTTTT
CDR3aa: CASSFRGQGAVNTGELFF

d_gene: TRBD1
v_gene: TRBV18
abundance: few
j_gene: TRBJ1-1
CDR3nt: TGTGCCAGCTCACAGGACAGGGCTGAAGCTTTCTTT
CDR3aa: CASSQDRAEAFF

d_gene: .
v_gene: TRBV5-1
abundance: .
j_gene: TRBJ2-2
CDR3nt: TGCGCCAGCACCAAGGGGGGGGTGAACACCGGGGAGCTGTTTTTT
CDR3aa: CASTKGGVNTGELFF

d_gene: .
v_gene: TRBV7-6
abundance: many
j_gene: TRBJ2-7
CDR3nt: TGTGCCAGCAGCGGAACTGAGGAGCCCTACGAGCAGTACTTC
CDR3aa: CASSGTEEPYEQYF

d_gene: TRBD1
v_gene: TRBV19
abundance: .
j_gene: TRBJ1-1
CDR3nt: TGTGCCAGTAGCAATCACAGGGGAGGTGACACTGAAGCTTTCTTT
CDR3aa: CASSNHRGGDTEAFF

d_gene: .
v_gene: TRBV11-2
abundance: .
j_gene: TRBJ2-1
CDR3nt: TGTGCCAGCAGCTTAGACAGGGTGTCGTCCAATGAGCAGTTCTTC
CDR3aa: CASSLDRVSSNEQFF

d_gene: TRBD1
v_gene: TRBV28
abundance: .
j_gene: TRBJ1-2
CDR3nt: TGTGCCAGCAGTTCGTCCGGGACAGGGGTTCACTATGGCTACACCTTC
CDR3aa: CASSSSGTGVHYGYTF

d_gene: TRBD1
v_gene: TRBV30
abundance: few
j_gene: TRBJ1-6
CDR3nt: TGTGCCTGGAGCCCCGGGACAGCCCTTAATTCACCCCTCCACTTT
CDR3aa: CAWSPGTALNSPLHF

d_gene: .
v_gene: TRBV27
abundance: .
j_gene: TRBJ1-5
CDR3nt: TGTGCCAGCAGCTTGGACATAAGTCATCAGCCCCAGCATTTT
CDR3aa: CASSLDISHQPQHF

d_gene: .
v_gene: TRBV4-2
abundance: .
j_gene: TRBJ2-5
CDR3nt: TGTGCCAGCAGCCAAGATCATATGGCAGAAATCCAAGAGACCCAGTACTTC
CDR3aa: CASSQDHMAEIQETQYF

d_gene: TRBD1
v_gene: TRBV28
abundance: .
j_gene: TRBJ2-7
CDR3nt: TGTGCCAGCAGTCCGCCGGGACAGGGGGCGGGGGAGCAGTACTTC
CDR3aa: CASSPPGQGAGEQYF

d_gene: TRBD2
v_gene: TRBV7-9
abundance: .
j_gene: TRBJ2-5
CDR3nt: TGTTCCAGCAGCGGAAAGGGACTAGCGGGGTCGGCCCAGTACTTC
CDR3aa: CSSSGKGLAGSAQYF

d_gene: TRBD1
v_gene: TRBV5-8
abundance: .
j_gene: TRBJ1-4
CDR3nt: TGTGCCAGCAGCGCGGGACAGGGTATGACTAATGAAAAACTGTTTTTT
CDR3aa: CASSAGQGMTNEKLFF

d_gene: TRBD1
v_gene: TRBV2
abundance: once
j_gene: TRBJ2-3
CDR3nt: TGTGCCAGCAGTGAGGACAGGGCGCGGGCAGATACGCAGTATTTT
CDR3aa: CASSEDRARADTQYF

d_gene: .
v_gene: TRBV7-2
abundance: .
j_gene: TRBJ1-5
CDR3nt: TGTGCCAGCAGCCCATATAGGACAGCTAATCAGCCCCAGCATTTT
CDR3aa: CASSPYRTANQPQHF

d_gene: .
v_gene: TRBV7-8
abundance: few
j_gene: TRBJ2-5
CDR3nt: TGTGCCAGCAGCTTAGCGGGGGGGCTAGGGTTTCAAGAGACCCAGTACTTC
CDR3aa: CASSLAGGLGFQETQYF

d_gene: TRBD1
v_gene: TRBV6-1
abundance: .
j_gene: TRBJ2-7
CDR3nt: TGTGCCAGCAGAGGGACAGGCCGCTCCTACGAGCAGTACTTC
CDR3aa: CASRGTGRSYEQYF

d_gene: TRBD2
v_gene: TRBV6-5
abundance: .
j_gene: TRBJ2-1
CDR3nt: TGTGCCAGCAGAACTAGCGGGGGGGCCTATGAGCAGTTCTTC
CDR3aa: CASRTSGGAYEQFF

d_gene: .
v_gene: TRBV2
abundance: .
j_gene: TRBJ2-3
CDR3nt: TGTGCCAGCAGAACACTAGGGGGGGGCACAGATACGCAGTATTTT
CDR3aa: CASRTLGGGTDTQYF

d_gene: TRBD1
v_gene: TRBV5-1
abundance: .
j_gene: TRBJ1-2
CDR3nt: TGCGCCAGCAGCTTGTTAGGGGGCAGCTATGGCTACACCTTC
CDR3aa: CASSLLGGSYGYTF

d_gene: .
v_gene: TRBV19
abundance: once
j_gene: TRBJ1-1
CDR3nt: TGTGCCAGTAACGACAGGAACACTGAAGCTTTCTTT
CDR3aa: CASNDRNTEAFF

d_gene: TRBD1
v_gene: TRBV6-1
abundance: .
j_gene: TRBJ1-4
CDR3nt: TGTGCCAGCAACAGGGGAGAGCCCGATGAAAAACTGTTTTTT
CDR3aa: CASNRGEPDEKLFF

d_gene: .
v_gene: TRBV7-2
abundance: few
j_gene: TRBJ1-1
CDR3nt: TGTGCCAGCAGCAATTTCGGGGGGAACACTGAAGCTTTCTTT
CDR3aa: CASSNFGGNTEAFF

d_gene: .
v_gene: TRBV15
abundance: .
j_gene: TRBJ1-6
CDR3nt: TGTGCCACCAGCAGCCCGACAGGACCAAATTCACCCCTCCACTTT
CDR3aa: CATSSPTGPNSPLHF

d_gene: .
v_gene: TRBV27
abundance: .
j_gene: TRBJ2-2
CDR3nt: TGTGCCAGCAGCTACGCCTTCCCAGGAACGAACACCGGGGAGCTGTTTTTT
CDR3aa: CASSYAFPGTNTGELFF

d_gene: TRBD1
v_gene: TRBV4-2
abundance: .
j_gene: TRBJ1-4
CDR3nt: TGTGCCAGCAGCCAACAGGGGGCGGGTGAAAAACTGTTTTTT
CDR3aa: CASSQQGAGEKLFF

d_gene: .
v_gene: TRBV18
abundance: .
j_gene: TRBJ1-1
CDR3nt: TGTGCCAGCTCCACCGTCCGGACTAACACTGAAGCTTTCTTT
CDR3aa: CASSTVRTNTEAFF

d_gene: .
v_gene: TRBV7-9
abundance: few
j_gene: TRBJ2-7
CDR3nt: TGTGCCAGCAGCCAAGATGAGGGACACTCCTACGAGCAGTACTTC
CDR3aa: CASSQDEGHSYEQYF

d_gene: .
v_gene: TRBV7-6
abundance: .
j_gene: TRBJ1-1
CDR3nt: TGTGCCAGCAGCCAGAGAGGATACCCAATAGGCTTTTCTGAAGCTTTCTTT
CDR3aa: CASSQRGYPIGFSEAFF

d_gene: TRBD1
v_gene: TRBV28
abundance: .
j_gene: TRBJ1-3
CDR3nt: TGTGCCAGCAGTTTAGGAGGGACAGGGGAAACGGTCATATATTTT
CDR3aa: CASSLGGTGETVIYF

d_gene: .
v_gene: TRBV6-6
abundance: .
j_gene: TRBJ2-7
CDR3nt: TGTGCCAGCAGTTACTCGGGCAGGGCTCCCTACGAGCAGTACTTC
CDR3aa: CASSYSGRAPYEQYF

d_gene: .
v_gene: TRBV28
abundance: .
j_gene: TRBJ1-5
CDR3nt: TGTGCCAGCAGTCCCGGCCCTCTCGGGCAGCCCCAGCATTTT
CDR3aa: CASSPGPLGQPQHF

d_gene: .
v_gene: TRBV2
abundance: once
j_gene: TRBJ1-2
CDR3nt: TGTGCCAGCAGACTAGAGGGTGGCGGCGCTAACTATGGCTACACCTTC
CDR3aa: CASRLEGGGANYGYTF

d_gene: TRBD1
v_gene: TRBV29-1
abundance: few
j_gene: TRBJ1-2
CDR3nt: TGCAGCGTTGTAGAGACAGGGGAAGGCTACACCTTC
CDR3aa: CSVVETGEGYTF

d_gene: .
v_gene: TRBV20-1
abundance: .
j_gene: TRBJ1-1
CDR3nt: TGCAGTGCTAGAAGGGGGAATGAAGCTTTCTTT
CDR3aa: CSARRGNEAFF

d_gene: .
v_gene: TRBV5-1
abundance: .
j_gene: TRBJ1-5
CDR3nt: TGCGCCAGCAGCTTGGGTCCGGGATTGGATCAGCCCCAGCATTTT
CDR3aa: CASSLGPGLDQPQHF

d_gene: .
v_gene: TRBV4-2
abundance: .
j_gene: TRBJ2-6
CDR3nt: TGTGCCAGCAGCCAAGATGGGGGGGCTTCTGGGGCCAACGTCCTGACTTTC
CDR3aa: CASSQDGGASGANVLTF

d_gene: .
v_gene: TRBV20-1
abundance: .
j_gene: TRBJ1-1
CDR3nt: TGCAGTGCTAGACAGGGCGCATTCTTT
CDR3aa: CSARQGAFF

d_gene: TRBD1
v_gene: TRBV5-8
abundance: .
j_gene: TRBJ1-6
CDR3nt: TGTGCCACCCGACCCGGGACAGCTTTAAATTCACCCCTCCACTTT
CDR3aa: CATRPGTALNSPLHF